This T cell receptor (beta chain) was observed in a study of blood T cell repertoires in COVID-19. Generated by immunoSEQ multiplex PCR, the TCRdb table keeps only in-frame clones and is missing some. There are some 530,000 clones in the sample; 70% to 90% occur only once, and 3.2% lies in the top ten. Sample: peripheral blood. The TCR sequence derives from a human donor in a cohort sampled during active COVID-19.

For the CDR3, the DNA is TGTGCCATCCCGGGGGAGGAGAACTCCTACGAGCAGTACTTC. This encodes CAIPGEENSYEQYF. The chain uses TRBV24-1 and TRBJ2-7, with a possible D match to TRBD2 (6 bases). The germline V gene encodes CDR1 KGHDR and CDR2 SFDVKD. The length of the CDR3 is 14 residues. V was trimmed by 11 bases and J by 0 bases, leaving 16 bases between them.